The entry below describes one T cell receptor beta chain. Antigen unknown. Several immunoSEQ plates received, in even portions, the genomic DNA of each subset. Assay used: immunoSEQ multiplex PCR; TCRdb lists only in-frame clones, some missing. The sample shows about 1.9 million clones, approximately 92% of them seen only once. CD8 cells regarded as naive lacked CD45RO, were positively chosen for CCR7, and omitted terminally differentiated effector memory CD45RA+ cells. This sample is part of a study of shared clonotypes between healthy human individuals. Findings and caveats of the study: It was observed that roughly 5.5% of naive CD4 clonotypes were shared across several donors. The sampled material consisted only of blood, and tissue repertoires are likely to differ. What naive subsets generally showed was a larger estimated richness than memory subsets showed.

The CDR3 covers 15 residues. Germline V gene data show CDR1 as SGHAT and CDR2 as FQDESV (reference sequence). The junction had 5 bases not matched to a gene; V was cut back by 4 bases and J by 3 bases. This chain uses TRBV11-1 with TRBJ1-2; 10 bases agree with TRBD1. The TCR originated in a man younger than 35 in good health. Some clones in this sample may be carry-over from other donors' samples. Sequenced material: naive CD8+ T cells from PBMCs. The CDR3 DNA reads TGTGCCAGCAGCTCACCGGGACAGGGGTACTATGGCTACACCTTC. The encoded protein is CASSSPGQGYYGYTF. Combining the CDR3 with reference TRBV11-1 and TRBJ1-2 gives the whole variable domain EAEVAQSPRYKITEKSQAVAFWCDPISGHATLYWYRQILGQGPELLVQFQDESVVDDSQLPKDRFSAERLKGVDSTLKIQPAELGDSAMYLCASSSPGQGYYGYTFGSGTRLTVV.